Shown below are 10 T cell receptor beta chains from a single sample sequenced in a study of blood T cells in healthy people across ages (dated by TCRdb to between 2014 and 2017). Receptors were amplified or captured by 5' RACE. Sequencing took place on an Illumina HiSeq 2500. A second PCR of about 6 to 11 cycles was performed with a sample-barcoded 5' primer and a J-beta primer mix. In-frame beta chains were kept once TCRdb had trimmed the public reads at Q25 with fastp and called clones with MiXCR. CDR3 protein duplicates are merged, each entry listing the most common genes and DNA. This sample holds roughly 410,000 distinct CDR3 sequences; more than 45% were observed only once. The ten most abundant clones make up 45% to 60% of the sample. The sequenced sample consisted of blood. The receptors were gathered from a man in his fifties or sixties in good health.

The CDR3 coding sequence is TGTGCCAGCAGCGGTAGGACAGGCCAGGCTGGAAACACCATATATTTT. Protein: CASSGRTGQAGNTIYF. The rearrangement links TRBV21-1 to TRBJ1-3; the table's D call of TRBD1 was not tested on the DNA. TRBV21-1 is a listed pseudogene. There are 16 residues in the CDR3.

This chain joins TRBV7-2 and TRBJ2-7, with 7 bases that match TRBD2. V dropped 3 bases and J dropped 6; count of bases not matched to a gene: 8. The CDR3 loop spans 14 amino acids. Per the germline V gene, CDR1 is SGHTA and CDR2 is FQGNSA. The CDR3 region has the DNA TGTGCCAGCAGCTTCGCGGGAGCCCAATTCGAGCAGTACTTC. Its protein product is CASSFAGAQFEQYF.

There are a few counts of this clonotype. The chain joins TRBV7-8 to TRBJ2-5; the D is unclear. The CDR3 has 13 amino acids. V lost 3 bases to trimming and J lost 5 bases, with 10 bases between them. Germline CDR1 reads SGHVS; CDR2 reads FQNEAQ. The CDR3 loop is CASSFFPWETQYF. The DNA for the CDR3 is TGTGCCAGCAGCTTCTTTCCCTGGGAGACCCAGTACTTC.

There are a few counts of this clonotype. The chain has TRBV6-6 and TRBJ2-5; 8 bases align to TRBD1. CDR1 and CDR2 from the germline V gene are MNHNY and SVGAGI (reference sequence). The CDR3 loop spans 15 amino acids. V lost 2 bases to trimming and J lost 5 bases; unmatched junction nucleotides: 7. CDR3 region: CASSYGQGRKETQYF. In nucleotides, the CDR3 is TGTGCCAGCAGTTACGGACAGGGTCGGAAGGAGACCCAGTACTTC.

This clonotype was counted a few times. V and J are TRBV6-5 and TRBJ2-3; no clear D gene. The CDR3 loop spans 11 amino acids. CDR1 MNHEY and CDR2 SVGAGI come from the germline V gene. V gave up 4 bases and J gave up 5 bases, with 4 bases separating them. The CDR3 is CASSFLDTQYF. As DNA, the CDR3 is TGTGCCAGCAGTTTTTTAGATACGCAGTATTTT.

This chain links TRBV2 with TRBJ1-2, with 9 bases fitting TRBD1. CDR1 is SNHLY, CDR2 FYNNEI, per germline. V lost 7 bases to trimming and J lost 8 bases; unmatched junction nucleotides: 5. This CDR3 region has 12 residues. This CDR3 reads CASKNRGHGYTF. The CDR3 coding sequence is TGTGCCAGCAAAAACAGGGGGCACGGCTACACCTTC.

This chain uses TRBV21-1 with TRBJ2-5; the table names TRBD2, a call not compared with the DNA. The J call may be mistaken, given a closer DNA end match to TRBJ2-7. TRBV21-1 has pseudogene status. The CDR3 is 15 amino acids. The CDR3 region is CASSKARLADNEQYF. The CDR3 nucleotides read TGTGCCAGCAGCAAAGCCCGACTAGCCGATAACGAGCAGTACTTC.

In its sample, this clonotype was seen a few times. The chain links TRBV27 to TRBJ2-5; 11 bases agree with TRBD2. Per germline, CDR1 MNHEY and CDR2 SMNVEV (reference sequence). CDR3 length: 16 amino acids. V shed 6 bases, J shed 4 bases, and the junction held 10 bases outside the gene matches. The CDR3 DNA is TGTGCCAGCAGCGATAGCGGGAGGGCCCTCGGAGAGACCCAGTACTTC. Its protein product is CASSDSGRALGETQYF.

J is TRBJ2-7 and V is TRBV3-1, with a weak D call TRBD2 (6 bases). CDR3 length: 15 residues. Germline assignment: CDR1 LGHDT and CDR2 YNNKEL (reference sequence). V shed 0 bases and J shed 7 bases, with 16 bases lying between them. The CDR3 spells CASSQEGLPTGEQYF. DNA for the CDR3: TGTGCCAGCAGCCAAGAAGGACTACCCACCGGGGAGCAGTACTTC.

The J gene is TRBJ2-1, the V gene TRBV3-1; 11 nucleotides align to TRBD2. The V segment lost 4 bases and the J segment 0 bases; nucleotides outside the gene matches: 5. The germline V gene encodes CDR1 LGHDT and CDR2 YNNKEL (reference sequence). The CDR3 totals 17 residues. CDR3 nucleotides: TGTGCCAGCAGCCGAGGGACTAGCGGCCCCTCCTACAATGAGCAGTTCTTC. Amino acids: CASSRGTSGPSYNEQFF.